Listed below are T cell receptor beta chains from one sample, sequenced in a study of CD8 T cells in Susac syndrome. From the immunoSEQ multiplex PCR reads, TCRdb called clonotypes with MiXCR, one entry per CDR3 protein. The top ten clones hold over 0.1% of a sample with 250,000 to 350,000 distinct CDR3 sequences, about 88% of them seen once. Sequenced input: CD8+ T cells from PBMCs. The receptors originated from a human donor with multiple sclerosis. Both conserved end residues are trimmed from each CDR3. Each record gives: V gene, CDR3 protein.

>TRBV2
ASSAHRVGEQY
>TRBV20-1
SAGRVETQY
>TRBV4-1
ASSQESRNEQY
>TRBV20-1
SARDSGGGRTAGGYT
>TRBV2
ASSEGTSVAGRYEQY
>TRBV20-1
SAREGSEQF
>TRBV6-5
ASSYSDLLAGGQDTQY
>TRBV27
ASSPRTRLPNEQF
>TRBV28
ASSLTRGNTEAF
>TRBV27
ASSLVGGLSNQPQH
>TRBV3-1
ASSQSWTSDTYEQY
>TRBV5-4
ASSFETTYNEQF
>TRBV7-3
ASSTQGYNEQF
>TRBV12-3/TRBV12-4
ASSSGGLGEKLF
>TRBV2
ASSDMGQPQH
>TRBV6-5
ASSYRGLAKATQY
>TRBV5-1
ASSLKAADRERTDDYGYT
>TRBV9
ASSAYDLPYEQY
>TRBV14
ASSQDISGTVFGTQY
>TRBV7-7
ASSLRTGRHNEQF
>TRBV9
ASSVDEGSNYGYT
>TRBV3-1
ASSQDGQGHSNQPQH
>TRBV4-1
ASSQVAQGSGRAYEQF
>TRBV28
ASSLSPSREAYYGYT
>TRBV6-5
ASSYRGGLMPQH
>TRBV27
ASSFSRDGTPNYGYT
>TRBV27
ASSLLAGVANEQF
>TRBV7-8
ASSLRQGGDQPQH
>TRBV5-1
ASSLTGGYYNEQF
>TRBV29-1
SVEGLAGVNEQY
>TRBV29-1
SVEVSRGEQF
>TRBV27
ASGPLAGVTDTQY
>TRBV7-9
ASSPQGTENTDTQY
>TRBV5-5
ASSPQGSLADQPQH
>TRBV5-1
ASSLDRTRIADGYT
>TRBV3-1
ASSQDTGTPNTEAF
>TRBV23-1
ASSPRDCLAGAPYEQY
>TRBV27
ASTLGGATDTQY
>TRBV2
ASSEARPNTEAF
>TRBV7-9
ASSKRGQGEFGAF
>TRBV29-1
SVEGGTSNTGELF
>TRBV5-1
ASSEGEQGSYEQY
>TRBV4-1
ASSQVNPSAETQY
>TRBV9
ASSALEFSQPQH
>TRBV27
ASRTANTEAF
>TRBV14
ASSGGSTDTQY
>TRBV2
ASSVSGSGGNEQF
>TRBV29-1
SVGVRPSSEQY
>TRBV3-1
ASSIGLQWARREDEQF
>TRBV5-1
ASSSSSGGNEQY
>TRBV6-5
ASSYNTGNQPQH
>TRBV6-6
ASAWMGNNYEQY
>TRBV20-1
SARTSRAYEQY
>TRBV30
AWMAGGPNEQF
>TRBV27
ASSLPDKVNQPQH